A selection of T cell receptor beta chains follows, all from one sample in a study of blood T cell repertoires in COVID-19. Clones were read by immunoSEQ multiplex PCR, and TCRdb kept only the in-frame ones, dropping some. This sample has 200,000 to 300,000 clones, with around nine tenths found just once. Sequencing used peripheral blood. The receptors were gathered from a woman aged 55-69 years with COVID-19, enrolled during active disease. Each CDR3 is given with its conserved first and last residue. The order of the fields is J gene, D gene, clone size, V gene, CDR3 protein, CDR3 DNA. The D gene is left open where the match is weak. Size values are once, few and many counts, or a class for expanded clones, and some rows have none.

TRBJ2-1,-,-,TRBV7-3,CASSLTGNEQFF,TGTGCCAGCAGCTTAACCGGGAATGAGCAGTTCTTC
TRBJ1-1,-,-,TRBV5-1,CASSLVQGMNTEAFF,TGCGCCAGCAGCTTGGTCCAGGGTATGAACACTGAAGCTTTCTTT
TRBJ1-2,-,-,TRBV21-1,CASSSEGWPKSYTF,TGTGCCAGCAGCAGTGAGGGTTGGCCGAAGAGCTACACCTTC
TRBJ1-4,-,-,TRBV6-6,CASSLGEEDEKLFF,TGTGCCAGCAGCTTGGGTGAGGAAGATGAAAAACTGTTTTTT
TRBJ2-7,TRBD2,few,TRBV5-1,CASSLVASGKGEQYF,TGCGCCAGCAGCTTGGTGGCTAGCGGGAAGGGCGAGCAGTACTTC
TRBJ1-1,-,-,TRBV18,CASSPKVSPGTEAFF,TGTGCCAGCTCACCTAAGGTCTCCCCGGGAACTGAAGCTTTCTTT
TRBJ1-2,TRBD1,-,TRBV28,CASSGTGRGGYTF,TGTGCCAGCAGTGGGACAGGGAGAGGCGGCTACACCTTC
TRBJ2-7,TRBD1,-,TRBV5-1,CASSAPDRGSKEQYF,TGCGCCAGCAGCGCCCCGGACAGGGGGTCGAAAGAGCAGTACTTC
TRBJ2-3,TRBD2,-,TRBV5-1,CASSPLSSGRASDTQYF,TGCGCCAGCAGCCCTCTCAGTAGCGGGAGGGCCTCAGATACGCAGTATTTT
TRBJ1-5,TRBD1,-,TRBV5-8,CASSDRGPVMGNQPQHF,TGTGCCAGCAGCGACAGGGGGCCCGTAATGGGCAATCAGCCCCAGCATTTT
TRBJ1-5,TRBD1,-,TRBV6-5,CASSPPGTGDQPQHF,TGTGCCAGCAGTCCCCCGGGGACAGGGGATCAGCCCCAGCATTTT
TRBJ2-2,TRBD1,-,TRBV6-5,CASSKRQGTGELFF,TGTGCCAGCAGTAAAAGACAGGGGACCGGGGAGCTGTTTTTT
TRBJ1-2,-,-,TRBV29-1,CSVEGENYGYTF,TGCAGCGTTGAGGGCGAGAACTATGGCTACACCTTC
TRBJ2-3,-,-,TRBV7-3,CASSDRGVSTDTQYF,TGTGCCAGCAGCGATCGAGGCGTGAGCACAGATACGCAGTATTTT
TRBJ1-5,-,-,TRBV7-3,CASSLTDGREVNQPQHF,TGTGCCAGCAGCTTAACGGACGGCAGGGAAGTCAATCAGCCCCAGCATTTT
TRBJ2-1,-,-,TRBV5-6,CASSWGRQENNEQFF,TGTGCCAGCAGCTGGGGGAGACAGGAGAACAATGAGCAGTTCTTC
TRBJ2-1,-,-,TRBV19,CASSIGHGIGDEQFF,TGTGCCAGTAGTATAGGACACGGGATTGGGGATGAGCAGTTCTTC
TRBJ2-2,-,-,TRBV6-4,CASSRLANTGELFF,TGTGCCAGCAGTCGTCTAGCGAACACCGGGGAGCTGTTTTTT
TRBJ2-1,-,-,TRBV3-1/TRBV3-2,CASSPSRRIYEQFF,TGTGCCAGCAGCCCGTCGCGTCGCATCTATGAGCAGTTCTTC
TRBJ2-7,-,once,TRBV12-3/TRBV12-4,CASSTETYEQYF,TGTGCCAGCAGCACAGAGACCTACGAGCAGTACTTC
TRBJ2-3,-,-,TRBV28,CASSLSAGWGTDTQYF,TGTGCCAGCAGTTTATCGGCGGGATGGGGCACAGATACGCAGTATTTT
TRBJ1-6,-,-,TRBV6-5,CASIQGKGSPLHF,TGTGCCAGCATCCAGGGGAAAGGTTCACCCCTCCACTTT
TRBJ1-1,-,-,TRBV7-2,CASSPRQNTEAFF,TGTGCCAGCAGCCCCCGACAGAACACTGAAGCTTTCTTT
TRBJ1-6,TRBD1,-,TRBV2,CASSRQTGGQETLHF,TGTGCCAGCAGCCGACAGACAGGGGGCCAGGAAACCCTCCACTTT
TRBJ2-5,TRBD1,-,TRBV19,CASSGQGGISGETQYF,TGTGCCAGTAGCGGACAGGGGGGGATTTCGGGAGAGACCCAGTACTTC
TRBJ2-7,TRBD1,-,TRBV6-2/TRBV6-3,CASSKQPQGAGEQYF,TGTGCCAGCAGTAAACAACCACAGGGGGCGGGGGAGCAGTACTTC
TRBJ1-3,-,-,TRBV3-1/TRBV3-2,CASSQFIGNTIYF,TGTGCCAGCAGCCAATTCATTGGAAACACCATATATTTT
TRBJ2-1,TRBD1,-,TRBV18,CASSSTGTGLYNEQFF,TGTGCCAGCTCATCGACAGGGACGGGGCTTTACAATGAGCAGTTCTTC
TRBJ1-2,TRBD1,-,TRBV19,CASSIRAGGANYGYTF,TGTGCCAGTAGTATCCGGGCAGGGGGAGCTAACTATGGCTACACCTTC
TRBJ1-1,-,-,TRBV19,CASSIGLTDTEAFF,TGTGCCAGTAGTATCGGGTTGACGGACACTGAAGCTTTCTTT
TRBJ2-1,TRBD2,-,TRBV6-6,CASSYGTSGLGRFF,TGTGCCAGCAGTTACGGGACTAGCGGCCTGGGAAGGTTCTTC
TRBJ2-7,-,-,TRBV11-2,CASSLYRGSYEQYF,TGTGCCAGCAGCTTATACCGGGGCTCCTACGAGCAGTACTTC
TRBJ2-3,-,-,TRBV11-3,CASSLAAGSTDTQYF,TGTGCCAGCAGCTTAGCGGCAGGCAGCACAGATACGCAGTATTTT
TRBJ1-2,TRBD1,-,TRBV4-2,CASSLRDRVLEGYTF,TGTGCCAGCAGCCTCCGGGACAGGGTTTTGGAAGGCTACACCTTC
TRBJ2-2,TRBD2,-,TRBV10-3,CAIREDLNTGELFF,TGTGCCATCCGGGAGGACCTCAACACCGGGGAGCTGTTTTTT
TRBJ2-1,-,-,TRBV6-4,CASSAGSGYNEQFF,TGTGCCAGCAGTGCGGGAAGCGGTTACAATGAGCAGTTCTTC
TRBJ1-2,TRBD1,-,TRBV5-4,CASSLVQGDYGYTF,TGTGCCAGCAGCTTGGTCCAGGGGGACTATGGCTACACCTTC
TRBJ2-1,TRBD1,-,TRBV9,CASSGTGTGSYNEQFF,TGTGCCAGCAGCGGTACCGGGACAGGGTCCTACAATGAGCAGTTCTTC
TRBJ2-1,TRBD2,-,TRBV20-1,CSASLAGHDEQFF,TGCAGTGCTAGTCTAGCGGGACACGATGAGCAGTTCTTC
TRBJ2-3,TRBD2,-,TRBV30,CAWSHGLAEGGDTQYF,TGTGCCTGGAGCCACGGACTAGCGGAGGGGGGGGATACGCAGTATTTT
TRBJ2-2,-,-,TRBV29-1,CSGRQGNTGELFF,TGCAGCGGCCGACAAGGGAACACCGGGGAGCTGTTTTTT
TRBJ2-1,TRBD1,many,TRBV7-8,CASRKDREWYNEQFF,TGTGCCAGCAGAAAGGACAGGGAGTGGTACAATGAGCAGTTCTTC
TRBJ2-7,TRBD1,-,TRBV28,CASSFSGQGGLLQQYF,TGTGCCAGCAGTTTTTCCGGACAGGGGGGCCTGCTGCAGCAGTACTTC
TRBJ1-1,TRBD1,-,TRBV7-3,CASSLTSDRGLTEAFF,TGTGCCAGCAGCTTAACGTCCGACAGGGGGCTGACTGAAGCTTTCTTT
TRBJ2-1,TRBD1,-,TRBV5-6,CASSLTGAAWDNEQFF,TGTGCCAGCAGCTTAACAGGGGCCGCTTGGGACAATGAGCAGTTCTTC
TRBJ2-2,TRBD1,-,TRBV19,CASSTVQGAGELFF,TGTGCCAGTAGTACCGTACAGGGGGCCGGGGAGCTGTTTTTT
TRBJ1-3,-,-,TRBV6-2/TRBV6-3,CASSYTGNTIYF,TGTGCCAGCAGTTATACTGGAAACACCATATATTTT
TRBJ1-2,TRBD1,-,TRBV19,CASSPWETGNGGYTF,TGTGCCAGTAGTCCCTGGGAGACAGGGAACGGTGGCTACACCTTC
TRBJ1-5,-,-,TRBV6-5,CASSPGSLLNQPQHF,TGTGCCAGCAGTCCCGGGTCCCTTCTCAATCAGCCCCAGCATTTT
TRBJ2-2,-,-,TRBV12-5,CASGLGVTGELFF,TGTGCTAGTGGTTTAGGGGTCACCGGGGAGCTGTTTTTT
TRBJ1-3,-,-,TRBV30,CAWGRAAGNTIYF,TGTGCCTGGGGGAGGGCGGCTGGAAACACCATATATTTT
TRBJ2-7,-,-,TRBV10-1,CASSDGGTVYEQYF,TGCGCCAGCAGTGATGGGGGGACGGTCTACGAGCAGTACTTC
TRBJ2-1,-,-,TRBV11-1,CASSLAGRSAGYNEQFF,TGTGCCAGCAGCTTAGCGGGGCGGTCAGCCGGCTACAATGAGCAGTTCTTC
TRBJ2-7,-,-,TRBV5-4,CASSTGRNYEQYF,TGTGCCAGCAGTACAGGTCGAAACTACGAGCAGTACTTC
TRBJ2-1,-,few,TRBV7-8,CASSLAIRNEQFF,TGTGCCAGCAGCTTAGCGATTCGGAATGAGCAGTTCTTC
TRBJ1-5,-,-,TRBV6-5,CASRTRGQPQHF,TGTGCCAGCAGGACCCGGGGTCAGCCCCAGCATTTT
TRBJ1-3,-,-,TRBV4-2,CASSQDTGEDSGNTIYF,TGTGCCAGCAGCCAGGATACAGGTGAAGACTCTGGAAACACCATATATTTT
TRBJ1-1,-,-,TRBV18,CASSDDSYTEAFF,TGTGCCAGCTCAGACGACAGCTACACTGAAGCTTTCTTT
TRBJ1-1,TRBD1,-,TRBV29-1,CSADRGMNTEAFF,TGCAGCGCAGACAGGGGGATGAACACTGAAGCTTTCTTT
TRBJ1-2,TRBD1,-,TRBV28,CASTPDRGRFTGYGYTF,TGTGCCAGCACCCCAGACAGGGGGCGTTTCACCGGCTATGGCTACACCTTC